These 17 T cell receptor beta chains were all obtained from the same sample, sequenced in a study of OX40 agonist ivuxolimab in advanced cancers. TCRdb's copy holds only in-frame clones and misses some; the assay was immunoSEQ multiplex PCR. The sample contains fewer than 95,000 clones, under 90% of which appear only once. The material sequenced was CD4+ or CD8+ T cells sorted from blood, taken in a trial of the OX40 agonist ivuxolimab. The receptors derive from an adult with an advanced solid tumor such as melanoma, head and neck, liver or kidney cancer.

The V gene is TRBV10-1, the J gene TRBJ2-1, with 8 bases that match TRBD1. Per the germline V gene, CDR1 is WNHNN and CDR2 is SYGVQD (reference sequence). This CDR3 spans 16 amino acids. V was pared by 2 bases and J by 8 bases, with 11 bases of the junction left unmatched. This chain's CDR3 is CASSEGGAGRGHEQFF. DNA for the CDR3: TGCGCCAGCAGTGAGGGAGGGGCGGGCAGGGGGCATGAGCAGTTCTTC.

CDR3 in amino acids: CASKAALKNEQFF. DNA for the CDR3: TGTGCCAGCAAGGCCGCTTTAAAGAATGAGCAGTTCTTC. The chain is built from TRBV27 and TRBJ2-1; D is undetermined. CDR3 size: 13 residues. Between the trimmed V and J ends, which lost 7 bases and 7 bases, there was a span of 14 bases. Germline-derived CDR1 and CDR2 are MNHEY and SMNVEV (reference sequence).

The rearrangement uses TRBV7-6 and TRBJ1-1, with D perhaps TRBD1 (6 bases). Looked up from germline, CDR1 is SGHVS and CDR2 is FNYEAQ. Trimming cost V 0 bases and J 1 base, with 9 bases left between them. The CDR3 covers 15 residues. DNA for the CDR3: TGTGCCAGCAGCTTAGCGGGGGCTTCGAACACTGAAGCTTTCTTT. Translated: CASSLAGASNTEAFF.

The V and J genes are TRBV21-1 and TRBJ2-2. TRBV21-1 counts as a pseudogene. The CDR3 totals 16 residues. The CDR3 nucleotides read TGTGCCAGCAGCGAAACGTGGTGGTATGGAACCGGGGAGCTGTTTTTT. Translation: CASSETWWYGTGELFF.

The chain links TRBV7-8 to TRBJ2-7; 10 positions agree with TRBD2. The trim removed 1 base at V and 6 bases at J, leaving 9 bases unmatched. The CDR3 has 16 amino acids. Germline V gene data show CDR1 as SGHVS and CDR2 as FQNEAQ. As DNA, the CDR3 is TGTGCCAGCAGCTTAGTTGGGCTAGCGGGAGTGGTCGAGCAGTACTTC. Protein sequence: CASSLVGLAGVVEQYF. The variable domain in full, completed from reference TRBV7-8 and TRBJ2-7, reads GAGVSQSPRYKVAKRGQDVALRCDPISGHVSLFWYQQALGQGPEFLTYFQNEAQLDKSGLPSDRFFAERPEGSVSTLKIQRTQQEDSAVYLCASSLVGLAGVVEQYFGPGTRLTVT.

The rearrangement uses TRBV5-5 and TRBJ2-1, with D unclear. The V gene's germline CDR1 is SGHKS and CDR2 YYEKEE (reference sequence). The CDR3 is 12 amino acids. Trimming pared 2 bases from V and 4 bases from J, leaving 4 bases between. CDR3 loop: CASSFIYNEQFF. Here the CDR3 DNA reads TGTGCCAGCAGCTTTATTTACAATGAGCAGTTCTTC.

The gene calls are TRBV10-3 and TRBJ1-1; D remains ambiguous. This CDR3 has 13 residues. Trimming removed 3 bases at V and 1 base at J, with 6 bases between. Looked up from germline, CDR1 is ENHRY and CDR2 is SYGVKD. The CDR3 loop reads CAISEVSNTEAFF. CDR3 nucleotides: TGTGCCATCAGTGAAGTCTCGAACACTGAAGCTTTCTTT.

This clone appeared a single time. The chain couples TRBV28 to TRBJ1-4; D is possibly TRBD1 (6 bases). The V gene lost 3 bases and the J gene lost 4 bases, with 12 bases spanning the gap. Per germline, CDR1 MDHEN and CDR2 SYDVKM. This CDR3 comprises 15 residues. The DNA for the CDR3 is TGTGCCAGCAGTTTGGGGGACACCAATAATGAAAAACTGTTTTTT. It yields the protein CASSLGDTNNEKLFF. The complete variable domain, with remaining parts taken from reference TRBV28 and TRBJ1-4, reads DVKVTQSSRYLVKRTGEKVFLECVQDMDHENMFWYRQDPGLGLRLIYFSYDVKMKEKGDIPEGYSVSREKKERFSLILESASTNQTSMYLCASSLGDTNNEKLFFGSGTQLSVL.

The CDR3 DNA sequence: TGTGCCAGCAGGCGGGGGGGTCCGGGCACTGAAGCTTTCTTT. Its protein product is CASRRGGPGTEAFF. The V gene is TRBV7-9, the J gene TRBJ1-1; maybe TRBD1 (5 bases). The CDR3 extends over 14 amino acids. Per the germline V gene, CDR1 is SEHNR and CDR2 is FQNEAQ (reference sequence). Trimming pared 6 bases from V and 4 bases from J, leaving 15 bases between.

The chain links TRBV5-1 to TRBJ2-2; 7 bases fit TRBD1. The V gene's germline CDR1 is SGHRS and CDR2 YFSETQ. The CDR3 has 14 residues. V was clipped by 4 bases and J by 5 bases; unmatched bases: 5. DNA for the CDR3: TGCGCCAGCAGCAATTTACAGGGGACCGGGGAGCTGTTTTTT. It translates to CASSNLQGTGELFF.

V and J are TRBV20-1 and TRBJ2-3, with D perhaps matching TRBD2 (5 bases). The CDR3 is 11 residues long. Deletions cut 6 bases from V and 6 bases from J, with 10 bases between. The germline gives CDR1 DFQATT, CDR2 SNEGSKA (reference sequence). CDR3 in amino acids: CSAERRDTQYF. CDR3 nucleotides: TGCAGTGCGGAGCGGCGGGATACGCAGTATTTT.

The J gene is TRBJ1-2, the V gene TRBV29-1, with 12 bases fitting TRBD1. Germline lookup yields CDR1 SQVTM and CDR2 ANQGSEA. The CDR3 covers 15 residues. V lost 7 bases, J lost 4 bases, and 10 bases stayed unmatched. The CDR3 DNA is TGCAGCGAATTTACGCCGGGACAGGGGGCCTATGGCTACACCTTC. Translated, it gives CSEFTPGQGAYGYTF. Full variable domain (outside the CDR3, taken from reference TRBV29-1 and TRBJ1-2): SAVISQKPSRDICQRGTSLTIQCQVDSQVTMMFWYRQQPGQSLTLIATANQGSEATYESGFVIDKFPISRPNLTFSTLTVSNMSPEDSSIYLCSEFTPGQGAYGYTFGSGTRLTVV.

This clone was observed once. V usage is TRBV28 and J usage is TRBJ2-3, with D possibly matching TRBD1 (5 bases). The CDR3 loop spans 12 amino acids. Per germline, CDR1 MDHEN and CDR2 SYDVKM. The V end was cut by 5 bases, the J end by 4 bases, with 7 bases between. CDR3 bases: TGTGCCAGCAGTGGGGCCCCAGATACGCAGTATTTT. It encodes CASSGAPDTQYF.

The chain carries TRBV27 and TRBJ2-6; a weak D match, TRBD1 (6 bases). V lost 4 bases and J lost 2, with 9 bases in between. This CDR3 spans 15 amino acids. Germline CDR1 and CDR2: MNHEY and SMNVEV (reference sequence). The CDR3 DNA reads TGTGCCAGCAGTTCGGCAGGGGCTGGGGCCAACGTCCTGACTTTC. This translates into CASSSAGAGANVLTF.

The V call is TRBV7-2, the J call TRBJ2-7; D remains ambiguous. Deletions cut 5 bases from V and 6 bases from J, with 11 bases between. CDR1 is SGHTA and CDR2 is FQGNSA in the germline V gene. The CDR3 contains 12 residues. DNA for the CDR3: TGTGCCAGCAGCGCCGACGTGGGCGAGCAGTACTTC. It specifies CASSADVGEQYF.

The gene calls are TRBV7-8 and TRBJ2-7, with 11 bases that match TRBD1. The J segment lost 6 bases and the V segment lost 5 bases, leaving 9 bases of the junction unmatched. The CDR3 sequence is 15 residues long. Germline CDR1 reads SGHVS; CDR2 reads FQNEAQ. CDR3 sequence (DNA): TGTGCCAGCAGCCTCCGGGACAGGGGGTATTCCGAGCAGTACGTC. It yields the protein CASSLRDRGYSEQYV.

The chain joins TRBV27 to TRBJ2-2, with D maybe TRBD2 (5 bases). V lost 5 bases and J lost 7, with 11 bases in between. The CDR3 contains 13 residues. Germline V CDR1 and CDR2: MNHEY, SMNVEV (reference sequence). The chain's CDR3 is CASSPTRYGELFF. In DNA, the CDR3 is TGTGCCAGCAGTCCAACTAGGTACGGGGAGCTGTTTTTT.